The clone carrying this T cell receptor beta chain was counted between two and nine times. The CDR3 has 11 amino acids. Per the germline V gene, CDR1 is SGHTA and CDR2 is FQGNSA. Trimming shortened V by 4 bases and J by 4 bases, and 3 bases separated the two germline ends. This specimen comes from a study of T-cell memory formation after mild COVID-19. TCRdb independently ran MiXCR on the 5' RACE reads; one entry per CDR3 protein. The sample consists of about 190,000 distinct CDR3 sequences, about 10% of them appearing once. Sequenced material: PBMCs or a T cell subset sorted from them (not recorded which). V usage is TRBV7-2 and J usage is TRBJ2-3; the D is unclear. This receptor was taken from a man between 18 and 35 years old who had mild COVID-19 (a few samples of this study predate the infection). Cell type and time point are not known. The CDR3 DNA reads TGTGCCAGCAGCTATGCAGATACGCAGTATTTT. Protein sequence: CASSYADTQYF.